This T cell receptor beta chain was sequenced in a study of blood T cell repertoires in COVID-19. Individuals drawn from approximately 26 US areas were about 18 to 95 years old. Libraries were prepared by immunoSEQ multiplex PCR; TCRdb keeps only in-frame clonotypes and omits some of them. The data contain 400,000 to 500,000 clones, approximately 91% of them singletons. CDR3 length: 13 amino acids. Germline-derived CDR1 and CDR2 are SGDLS and YYNGEE. Trimming pared 0 bases from V and 4 bases from J, leaving 6 bases between. Sequencing used PBMCs or T cells enriched from blood (not recorded which). The genes are TRBV9 and TRBJ2-3, with D hard to call. This TCR was sampled from a woman aged 18-29 years who had been exposed to COVID-19. As DNA, the CDR3 is TGTGCCAGCAGCGTAGTCTCTGCAGATACGCAGTATTTT. Translated: CASSVVSADTQYF.